This T cell receptor (beta chain) was recovered during a study of CD8 T cells in Susac syndrome. In the study overall: At the time their blood was drawn, patients with Susac syndrome were either therapy-naive, on corticosteroids (with some of them also receiving intravenous immunoglobulin), or on intravenous immunoglobulin alone.

TEMRA cells were FACS-enriched, while CD8+ and CD4+ T cells were negatively isolated. This clonotype was counted a single time. The junction does not match germline at one end; this may be a read error. The RNA input was roughly 0.45 to 1 ug, and it was reverse transcribed with random hexamers. Across 54 Vbeta and 13 Jbeta, immunoSEQ multiplex PCR amplified TCR beta CDR3. TCRdb re-analysed the immunoSEQ multiplex PCR reads in MiXCR, keeping a single row per CDR3 protein. Counted here are around 85,000 distinct CDR3 sequences, over 90% occurring once; the ten biggest clones make up 0.45% to 0.5%. The length of the CDR3 is 9 residues.

The source material was CD8+ T cells from PBMCs. The chain joins TRBV12-3 or TRBV12-4 to TRBJ1-2; no clear D gene. This sequence was found in a human donor with Susac syndrome. In DNA, the CDR3 is TGTGCCAGCAGTTATCATGAGGACTTC. Its translation: CASSYHEDF.